These 26 T cell receptor beta chains came from one sample sequenced in a study of T-cell memory formation after mild COVID-19. TCRdb reprocessed the 5' RACE reads via MiXCR and lists one record per CDR3 protein. This sample has around 320,000 distinct CDR3 sequences, with 19% found just once. The specimen was PBMCs or a T cell subset sorted from them (not recorded which). The receptors were sampled from a man aged 18 to 30 who had mild COVID-19 (a few samples of this study predate the infection). Cell type and time point are not known.

This clonotype was counted a few times. The V gene is TRBV3-1, the J gene TRBJ2-1, with D perhaps matching TRBD1 (6 bases). Germline CDR1 is LGHDT and CDR2 is YNNKEL (reference sequence). There are 14 residues in the CDR3. The V gene lost 0 bases and the J gene lost 5 bases, with 8 bases spanning the gap. CDR3 residues: CASSQEGANNEQFF. The CDR3 DNA sequence: TGTGCCAGCAGCCAAGAGGGGGCAAACAATGAGCAGTTCTTC.

J is TRBJ2-7 and V is TRBV5-6; weak D call: TRBD1 (6 bases). Germline CDR1 and CDR2: SGHDT and YYEEEE. The CDR3 is 14 residues long. Deletions cut 2 bases from V and 2 bases from J, with 11 bases between. This CDR3 reads CASSFGQPTYEQYF. The CDR3 coding sequence is TGTGCCAGCAGCTTTGGACAGCCGACCTACGAGCAGTACTTC.

The chain carries TRBV27 and TRBJ2-1, with 11 bases fitting TRBD2. The CDR3 contains 18 residues. Germline loops: CDR1 MNHEY, CDR2 SMNVEV (reference sequence). V trimming: 2 bases; J trimming: 0 bases; junction bases outside the gene matches: 6. The CDR3 here is CASSLASGGSSSYNEQFF. Here the CDR3 DNA reads TGTGCCAGCAGTTTAGCTAGCGGGGGGTCTAGCTCCTACAATGAGCAGTTCTTC.

The chain uses TRBV5-1 and TRBJ2-7; TRBD1 matches 7 bases. Germline lookup yields CDR1 SGHRS and CDR2 YFSETQ. This CDR3 spans 15 amino acids. After removal of 4 bases from V and 6 bases from J, the junction contained 13 bases not matched to a gene. Here the CDR3 reads CASSPTRQGPREQYF. The DNA for the CDR3 is TGCGCCAGCAGCCCCACCCGACAGGGACCCCGCGAGCAGTACTTC.

This clonotype was found a few times. This chain links TRBV6-1 with TRBJ2-7; TRBD1 is a possible D gene (6 bases). CDR1 and CDR2 from the germline V gene are MNHNS and SASEGT. The V and J ends lost 6 bases and 0 bases respectively, with 9 bases between them. The CDR3 spans 13 residues. CDR3 bases: TGTGCCAGCAGCCGGACAGACTCCTACGAGCAGTACTTC. Translating it yields CASSRTDSYEQYF.

This chain uses TRBV2 with TRBJ2-7, with TRBD2 identical over 10 bases. The CDR3 spans 15 residues. With 3 bases clipped from V and 1 base from J, the junction kept 3 bases outside the gene matches. Germline CDR1 reads SNHLY; CDR2 reads FYNNEI. CDR3 coding DNA: TGTGCCAGCAGTGAGCAGCGGGGGGGATCCTACGAGCAGTACTTC. Amino acids: CASSEQRGGSYEQYF.

DNA for the CDR3: TGTGCCAGCTCACCATCAGACTGGGGAAACTATGGCTACACCTTC. The encoded protein is CASSPSDWGNYGYTF. The V and J genes are TRBV18 and TRBJ1-2; D remains ambiguous. Germline V CDR1 and CDR2: KGHSH, LQKENI. The CDR3 is 15 amino acids. The V gene lost 2 bases and the J gene lost 2 bases, with 12 bases spanning the gap.

The genes are TRBV6-1 and TRBJ2-1; D unclear. The V and J ends lost 8 bases and 5 bases respectively, with 13 bases between them. Germline V gene sequence: CDR1 MNHNS, CDR2 SASEGT. CDR3 length: 13 residues. CDR3 region: CASRVSLNNEQFF. The CDR3 region has the DNA TGTGCCAGCCGAGTCTCTCTTAACAATGAGCAGTTCTTC.

This clonotype was detected a few times. The chain combines TRBV5-5 with TRBJ2-3; 8 nucleotides match TRBD2. Germline lookup yields CDR1 SGHKS and CDR2 YYEKEE (reference sequence). The CDR3 spans 17 residues. Trimming removed 0 bases from V and 4 bases from J; junction bases left unmatched: 10. The CDR3 loop reads CASSLEGLGLLADTQYF. Written as DNA, the CDR3 is TGTGCCAGCAGCTTGGAGGGACTAGGTCTTCTGGCAGATACGCAGTATTTT.

Many counts were recorded for this clonotype. The CDR3 here is CASSLDRKDGYTF. The DNA for the CDR3 is TGTGCCAGCAGCTTAGATAGAAAGGACGGCTACACCTTC. The V call is TRBV7-3, the J call TRBJ1-2; D is unclear. This CDR3 region has 13 residues. Looked up from germline, CDR1 is SGHTA and CDR2 is FQGTGA. With 2 bases removed from V and 8 bases from J, the gap between germline ends came to 12 bases.

The rearrangement links TRBV7-9 to TRBJ2-7; TRBD1 matches at 8 bases. The V and J ends lost 5 bases and 2 bases, in that order; junction bases with no gene match: 11. From germline, CDR1 is SEHNR and CDR2 FQNEAQ (reference sequence). The length of the CDR3 is 16 residues. The CDR3 here is CASSPIGDRGPYEQYV. The DNA for the CDR3 is TGTGCCAGCAGCCCTATTGGAGACAGGGGCCCCTACGAGCAGTACGTC.

This clonotype has at least ten counts. The chain uses TRBV5-1 and TRBJ1-2; 9 bases map to TRBD1. Germline loops: CDR1 SGHRS, CDR2 YFSETQ. CDR3 length: 15 residues. The J segment lost 5 bases and the V segment lost 4 bases, leaving 9 bases of the junction unmatched. CDR3 nucleotides: TGCGCCAGCAGCCCGGGACAGGGAGTGACGTATGGCTACACCTTC. Protein: CASSPGQGVTYGYTF.

The genes are TRBV5-1 and TRBJ2-1; TRBD1 agrees at 8 bases. CDR1 SGHRS and CDR2 YFSETQ come from the germline V gene. CDR3 length: 15 amino acids. The trim removed 2 bases at V and 3 bases at J, leaving 4 bases unmatched. The CDR3 sequence: CASSFGQGLYNEQFF. CDR3 nucleotide sequence: TGCGCCAGCAGCTTCGGACAGGGTCTCTACAATGAGCAGTTCTTC.

The V gene is TRBV12-3 or TRBV12-4, the J gene TRBJ1-2, with D hard to call. The V gene lost 3 bases and the J gene lost 7 bases, with 12 bases spanning the gap. This CDR3 is built from 13 residues. CDR3 DNA: TGTGCCAGCAGTTTTTCACAGTCGGCTGGCTACACCTTC. It encodes CASSFSQSAGYTF.

The V and J genes are TRBV29-1 and TRBJ1-1; D call uncertain. CDR1 and CDR2 (germline): SQVTM, ANQGSEA. The CDR3 has 12 residues. V lost 6 bases, J lost 7 bases, and 15 bases lay in between. DNA of the CDR3: TGCAGCGTCGCCTCCCGTACGGGTGAAGCTTTCTTT. This codes for CSVASRTGEAFF.

The chain combines TRBV15 with TRBJ2-7, with D possibly being TRBD1 or TRBD2 (6 bases each). The CDR3 has 14 amino acids. V was trimmed by 1 base and J by 2 bases, leaving 9 bases between them. In germline, CDR1 is LNHNV, CDR2 YYDKDF (reference sequence). CDR3 sequence reads: CATSRGGDTYEQYF. The CDR3 DNA reads as TGTGCCACCAGCAGAGGGGGGGACACCTACGAGCAGTACTTC.

In this sample, this clonotype turned up many times. The rearrangement uses TRBV20-1 and TRBJ2-1; 7 bases fit TRBD2. CDR1 and CDR2 (germline): DFQATT, SNEGSKA (reference sequence). The trim removed 0 bases at V and 4 bases at J, leaving 6 bases unmatched. CDR3 length equals 15 residues. CDR3 protein: CSARDPSGAYNEQFF. The CDR3, as DNA: TGCAGTGCTAGAGATCCCAGCGGGGCGTACAATGAGCAGTTCTTC.

The chain links TRBV7-9 to TRBJ1-2, with 7 nucleotides matching TRBD1. Germline V CDR1 and CDR2: SEHNR, FQNEAQ (reference sequence). This CDR3 has 14 residues. The J segment lost 9 bases and the V segment lost 5 bases, leaving 12 bases of the junction unmatched. The CDR3 loop reads CASSLGTAFRSYTF. The DNA for the CDR3 is TGTGCCAGCAGCCTCGGGACAGCCTTTAGGAGCTACACCTTC. The complete variable domain, with remaining parts taken from reference TRBV7-9 and TRBJ1-2, reads DTGVSQNPRHKITKRGQNVTFRCDPISEHNRLYWYRQTLGQGPEFLTYFQNEAQLEKSRLLSDRFSAERPKGSFSTLEIQRTEQGDSAMYLCASSLGTAFRSYTFGSGTRLTVV.

The rearrangement uses TRBV23-1 and TRBJ2-7, with 7 positions matching TRBD1. TRBV23-1 belongs to the ORF category, with a function that is uncertain. The CDR3 covers 15 residues. Losses at the gene ends were 4 bases for V and 5 bases for J; bases not matched to a gene: 11. The CDR3 coding sequence is TGCGCCAGCAGTCTCCCGTCCTCACAGGGGAACGAGCAGTACGTC. Protein: CASSLPSSQGNEQYV.

This chain connects TRBV7-6 to TRBJ1-2; D uncertain. The CDR3 is 13 residues long. Trimming cost V 5 bases and J 3 bases, with 10 bases left between them. Germline V lookup: CDR1 SGHVS, CDR2 FNYEAQ. This CDR3 is CASSPGSDYGYTF. The CDR3 DNA is TGTGCCAGCAGCCCCGGATCGGACTATGGCTACACCTTC.

This clonotype was picked up a small number of times. The chain carries TRBV6-2 or TRBV6-3 and TRBJ2-4, with TRBD1 matching over 8 bases. Unmatched junction bases numbered 9, after V lost 2 bases and J lost 0 bases. The CDR3 is 18 residues long. Germline V gives CDR1 MNHEY, CDR2 SVGEGT. CDR3 nucleotide sequence: TGTGCCAGCAGTTACGCGACAGGGGCCTCCTTAGCCAAAAACATTCAGTACTTC. Amino acids: CASSYATGASLAKNIQYF.

This clonotype showed up many times. J is TRBJ1-1 and V is TRBV12-3 or TRBV12-4, with TRBD1 matching over 8 bases. V lost 3 bases to trimming and J lost 0 bases; unmatched junction nucleotides: 9. This CDR3 comprises 17 residues. CDR3 loop: CASSFRGRGLVNTEAFF. The CDR3 bases are TGTGCCAGCAGTTTCAGGGGGCGGGGTCTTGTGAACACTGAAGCTTTCTTT.

The gene calls are TRBV12-3 or TRBV12-4 and TRBJ2-3, with a possible D match to TRBD2 (6 bases). Trimming shortened V by 3 bases and J by 2 bases, and 12 bases separated the two germline ends. This CDR3 is built from 15 residues. The CDR3 loop is CASSFLAENTDTQYF. Here the CDR3 DNA reads TGTGCCAGCAGTTTTTTAGCGGAAAACACAGATACGCAGTATTTT.

V usage is TRBV10-3 and J usage is TRBJ2-1, with 11 bases identical to TRBD1. This CDR3 region has 14 residues. From germline, CDR1 is ENHRY and CDR2 SYGVKD. The V and J ends lost 10 bases and 7 bases, in that order; junction bases with no gene match: 9. As DNA, the CDR3 is TGTGCCAGCCGGCCGGGACAGGGGGGGAATGAGCAGTTCTTC. Residues: CASRPGQGGNEQFF.

The chain couples TRBV29-1 to TRBJ1-2; D gene ambiguous. The CDR3 totals 12 residues. Between the trimmed V and J ends, which lost 6 bases and 3 bases, there was a span of 11 bases. Germline V gene lookup returns CDR1 SQVTM and CDR2 ANQGSEA. The CDR3: CSVPGWDYGYTF. The CDR3 region has the DNA TGCAGCGTCCCGGGATGGGACTATGGCTACACCTTC.

CDR3 nucleotide sequence: TGCGCCAGCAGCCAAGAGTACCTCCTAGCCAAAAACATTCAGTACTTC. Translating gives CASSQEYLLAKNIQYF. The chain has TRBV4-3 and TRBJ2-4; D call uncertain. This CDR3 comprises 16 residues. CDR1 LGHNA and CDR2 YSLEER come from the germline V gene. Trimming cost V 0 bases and J 0 bases, with 9 bases left between them.